This T cell receptor beta chain is from a study of response to subunit inactivated influenza vaccine. Overall study results and limits: New T cells are recruited in small numbers by each seasonal influenza vaccination, according to the authors' suggestion.

Remarks on this clonotype: Antigen specificity is unknown.

There are 15 residues in the CDR3. V was pared by 5 bases and J by 7 bases, with 18 bases between. MiXCR, applied by TCRdb to the RT-PCR reads, yields one record per CDR3 protein. The repertoire holds fewer than 400,000 distinct CDR3 sequences, with about a fifth as singletons. The clonotype comes from a man between 50 and 75 years old who received an inactivated influenza vaccine. The chain links TRBV12-3 or TRBV12-4 to TRBJ2-1; either TRBD1 or TRBD2 may fit D (5 bases each). Sample: PBMCs from blood, taken about 19 months after vaccination. The CDR3 nucleotides are TGTGCCAGCAGTCTCCAGAGGGGCGACAATAATGAGCAGTTCTTC. The encoded protein is CASSLQRGDNNEQFF.